This T cell receptor beta chain comes out of a study of blood T cell repertoires in COVID-19. Study summary: The samples span acute and convalescent COVID-19 from the United States, Italy and Spain.

CDR1 is SGHRS, CDR2 YFSETQ, per germline. Trimming stripped 4 bases from V and 6 bases from J, with 9 bases between. This CDR3 spans 12 amino acids. TCRdb keeps only in-frame clones here, not all; method: immunoSEQ multiplex PCR. The sample has fewer than 250,000 clones; more than 85% are singletons. The specimen sequenced was peripheral blood. This TCR came from a man aged 55 to 70 with acute or convalescent COVID-19. The gene calls are TRBV5-1 and TRBJ2-3, with D perhaps TRBD1 (6 bases). CDR3 coding DNA: TGCGCCAGCAGCCGGGACATTGATACGCAGTATTTT. Protein sequence: CASSRDIDTQYF.